Here is one TCR beta chain with its context. The source of the sample is a study of blood T cells in healthy people across ages. CDR3 length: 15 amino acids. The germline V and J ends were trimmed by 4 bases and 3 bases, with 16 bases remaining between them. The germline gives CDR1 MGHDK, CDR2 SYGVNS. A second PCR of 7 to 11 cycles used a sample-barcoded 5' primer and a J-beta primer mix. One entry per CDR3 protein, called by TCRdb with MiXCR from the 5' RACE reads. This table has roughly 860,000 distinct CDR3 sequences, around 62% appearing once. This sequence joins TRBV25-1 and TRBJ2-7; possibly TRBD2 for D (6 bases). This clonotype was obtained from a young man in good health. Sequencing was done on a sample of blood. Here the CDR3 DNA reads TGTGCCAGCAGTGTTGGGACTGGGGTCTACTACGAGCAGTACTTC. Protein: CASSVGTGVYYEQYF.